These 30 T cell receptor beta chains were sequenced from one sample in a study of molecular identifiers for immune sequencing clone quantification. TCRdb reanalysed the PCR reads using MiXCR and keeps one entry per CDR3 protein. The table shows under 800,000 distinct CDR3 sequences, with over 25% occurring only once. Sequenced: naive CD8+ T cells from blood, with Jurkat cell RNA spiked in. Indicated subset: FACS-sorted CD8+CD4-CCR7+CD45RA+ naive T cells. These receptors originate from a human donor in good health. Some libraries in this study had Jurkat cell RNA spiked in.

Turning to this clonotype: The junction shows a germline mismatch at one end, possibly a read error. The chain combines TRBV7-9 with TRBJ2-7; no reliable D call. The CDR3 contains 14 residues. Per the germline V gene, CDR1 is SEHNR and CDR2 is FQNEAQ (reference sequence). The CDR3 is CTSSPESADYEQYF. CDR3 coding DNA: TGTACCAGCAGCCCAGAAAGTGCAGATTACGAGCAGTACTTC.

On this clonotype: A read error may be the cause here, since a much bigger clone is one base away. This CDR3 is CASSYSSLAGRTDAQYF. CDR3 DNA: TGTGCCAGCAGTTACTCGAGCCTAGCGGGACGCACAGATGCGCAGTATTTT. The chain has TRBV6-5 and TRBJ2-3; 9 nucleotides line up with TRBD2. From germline, CDR1 is MNHEY and CDR2 SVGAGI. The CDR3 spans 17 residues.

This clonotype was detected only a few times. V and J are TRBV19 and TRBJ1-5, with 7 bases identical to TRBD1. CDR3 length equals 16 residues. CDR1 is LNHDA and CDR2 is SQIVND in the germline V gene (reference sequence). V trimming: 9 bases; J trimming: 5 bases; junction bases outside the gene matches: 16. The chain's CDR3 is CASRDSFYSFDQPQHF. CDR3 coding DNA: TGTGCCAGCCGGGACAGTTTTTATAGTTTCGATCAGCCCCAGCATTTT. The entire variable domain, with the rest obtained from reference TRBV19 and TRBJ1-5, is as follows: DGGITQSPKYLFRKEGQNVTLSCEQNLNHDAMYWYRQDPGQGLRLIYYSQIVNDFQKGDIAEGYSVSREKKESFPLTVTSAQKNPTAFYLCASRDSFYSFDQPQHFGDGTRLSIL.

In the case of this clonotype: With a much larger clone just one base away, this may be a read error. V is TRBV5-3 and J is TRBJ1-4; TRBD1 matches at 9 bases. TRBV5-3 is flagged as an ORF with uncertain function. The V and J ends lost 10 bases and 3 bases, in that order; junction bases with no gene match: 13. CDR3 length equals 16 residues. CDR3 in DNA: TGTGCCGGCAGCTTAGAGGGGACAGGGCCTAATGAAAAACTGTTTTTT. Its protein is CAGSLEGTGPNEKLFF.

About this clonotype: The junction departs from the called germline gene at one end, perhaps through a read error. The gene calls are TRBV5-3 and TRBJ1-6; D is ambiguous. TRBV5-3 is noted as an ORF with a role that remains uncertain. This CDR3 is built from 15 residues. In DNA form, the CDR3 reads TGTGCCAGCAGCTTGGAGACAAACTATAATTCACCCCTCCACTTT. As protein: CASSLETNYNSPLHF.

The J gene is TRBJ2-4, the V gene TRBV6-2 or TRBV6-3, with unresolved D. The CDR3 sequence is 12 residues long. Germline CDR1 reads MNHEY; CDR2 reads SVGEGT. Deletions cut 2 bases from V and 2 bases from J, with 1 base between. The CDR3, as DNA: TGTGCCAGCAGTTACACCAAAAACATTCAGTACTTC. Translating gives CASSYTKNIQYF.

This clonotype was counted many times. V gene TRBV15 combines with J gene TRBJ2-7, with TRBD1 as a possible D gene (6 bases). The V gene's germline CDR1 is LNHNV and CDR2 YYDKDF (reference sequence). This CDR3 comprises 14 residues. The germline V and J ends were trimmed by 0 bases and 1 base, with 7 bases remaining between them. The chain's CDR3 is CATSREGTSYEQYF. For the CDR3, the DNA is TGTGCCACCAGCAGAGAGGGGACATCCTACGAGCAGTACTTC.

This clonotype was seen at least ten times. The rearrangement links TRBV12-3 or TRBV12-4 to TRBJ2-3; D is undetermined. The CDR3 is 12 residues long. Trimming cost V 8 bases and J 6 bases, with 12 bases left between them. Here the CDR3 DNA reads TGTGCCAGCCTCAGCCCCGGGGATACGCAGTATTTT. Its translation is CASLSPGDTQYF.

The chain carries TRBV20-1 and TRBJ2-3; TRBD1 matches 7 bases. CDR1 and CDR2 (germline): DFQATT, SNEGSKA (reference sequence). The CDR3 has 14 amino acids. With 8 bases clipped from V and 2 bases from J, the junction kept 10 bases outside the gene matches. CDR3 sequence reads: CSSDWTGDTDTQYF. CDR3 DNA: TGCAGTTCTGATTGGACAGGAGACACAGATACGCAGTATTTT.

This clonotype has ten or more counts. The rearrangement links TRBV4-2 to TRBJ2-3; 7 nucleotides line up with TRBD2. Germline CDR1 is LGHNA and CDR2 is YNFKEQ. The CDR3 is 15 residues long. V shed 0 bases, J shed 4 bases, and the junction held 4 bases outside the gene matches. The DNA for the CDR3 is TGTGCCAGCAGCCAAGAGGAGGGAGGGCCAGATACGCAGTATTTT. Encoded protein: CASSQEEGGPDTQYF.

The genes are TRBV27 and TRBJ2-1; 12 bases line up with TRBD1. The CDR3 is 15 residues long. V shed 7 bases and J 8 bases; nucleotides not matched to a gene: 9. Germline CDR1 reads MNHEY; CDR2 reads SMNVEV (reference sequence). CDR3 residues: CASTLSGTGGHEQFF. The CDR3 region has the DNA TGTGCCAGCACCCTCTCGGGGACAGGGGGCCATGAGCAGTTCTTC.

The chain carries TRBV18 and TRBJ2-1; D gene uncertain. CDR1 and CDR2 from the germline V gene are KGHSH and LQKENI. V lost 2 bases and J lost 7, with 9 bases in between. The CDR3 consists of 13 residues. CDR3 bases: TGTGCCAGCTCACCAGGTGGGCCGAATGAGCAGTTCTTC. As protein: CASSPGGPNEQFF.

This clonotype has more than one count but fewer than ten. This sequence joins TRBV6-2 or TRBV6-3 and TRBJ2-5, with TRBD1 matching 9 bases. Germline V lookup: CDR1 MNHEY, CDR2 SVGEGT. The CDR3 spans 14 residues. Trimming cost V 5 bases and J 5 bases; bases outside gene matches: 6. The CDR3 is CASSGTGYVETQYF. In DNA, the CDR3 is TGTGCCAGCAGTGGGACAGGGTATGTGGAGACCCAGTACTTC.

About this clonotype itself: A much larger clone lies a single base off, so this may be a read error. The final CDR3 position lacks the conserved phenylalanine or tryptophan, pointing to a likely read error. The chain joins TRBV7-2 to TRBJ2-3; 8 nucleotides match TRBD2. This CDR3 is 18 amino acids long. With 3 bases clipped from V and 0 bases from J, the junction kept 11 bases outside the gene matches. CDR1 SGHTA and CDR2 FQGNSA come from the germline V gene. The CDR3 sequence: CASSFTGGRLGSTDTQYV. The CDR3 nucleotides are TGTGCCAGCAGCTTCACCGGCGGGAGGTTGGGGAGCACAGATACGCAGTATGTT.

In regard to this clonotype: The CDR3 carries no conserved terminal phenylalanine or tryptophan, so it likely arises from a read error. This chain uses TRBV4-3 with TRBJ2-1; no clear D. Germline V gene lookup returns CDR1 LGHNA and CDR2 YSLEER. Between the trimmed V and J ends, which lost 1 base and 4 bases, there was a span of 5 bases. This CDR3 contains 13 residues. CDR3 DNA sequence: TGCGCCAGCAGCCAAGCTCGGTACAATGAGCAGTTCTCC. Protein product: CASSQARYNEQFS.

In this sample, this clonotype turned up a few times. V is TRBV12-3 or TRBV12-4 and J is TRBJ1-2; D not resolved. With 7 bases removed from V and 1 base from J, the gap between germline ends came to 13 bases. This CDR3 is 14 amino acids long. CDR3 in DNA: TGTGCCAGCACCCAGCACCCATTTAACTATGGCTACACCTTC. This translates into CASTQHPFNYGYTF.

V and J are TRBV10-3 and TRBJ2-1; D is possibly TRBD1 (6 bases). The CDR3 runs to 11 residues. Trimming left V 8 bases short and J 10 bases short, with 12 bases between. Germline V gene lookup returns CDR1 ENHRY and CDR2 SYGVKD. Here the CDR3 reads CAIAGDEEQFF. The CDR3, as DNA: TGTGCCATCGCAGGGGACGAGGAGCAGTTCTTC.

This chain's CDR3 is CASSFTDAGEQYF. CDR3 nucleotides: TGTGCCAGCAGTTTCACAGATGCGGGGGAGCAGTACTTC. This chain links TRBV27 with TRBJ2-7; TRBD2 is a possible D gene (6 bases). The V end was cut by 3 bases, the J end by 7 bases, with 13 bases between. The CDR3 has 13 amino acids. Germline CDR1 MNHEY, CDR2 SMNVEV (reference sequence).

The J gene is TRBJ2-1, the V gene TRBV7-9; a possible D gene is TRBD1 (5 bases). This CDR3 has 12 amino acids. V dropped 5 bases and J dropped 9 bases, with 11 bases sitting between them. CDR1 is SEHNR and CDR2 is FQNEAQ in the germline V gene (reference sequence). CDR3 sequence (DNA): TGTGCCAGCAGCCTGACAGCGCCTGAGCAGTTCTTC. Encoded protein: CASSLTAPEQFF. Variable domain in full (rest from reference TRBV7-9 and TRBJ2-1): DTGVSQNPRHKITKRGQNVTFRCDPISEHNRLYWYRQTLGQGPEFLTYFQNEAQLEKSRLLSDRFSAERPKGSFSTLEIQRTEQGDSAMYLCASSLTAPEQFFGPGTRLTVL.

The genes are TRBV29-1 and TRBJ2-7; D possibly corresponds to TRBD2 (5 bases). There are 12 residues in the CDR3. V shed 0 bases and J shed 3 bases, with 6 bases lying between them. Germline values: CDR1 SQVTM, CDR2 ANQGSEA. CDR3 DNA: TGCAGCGTTGAAGATCGGGGCTACGAGCAGTACTTC. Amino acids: CSVEDRGYEQYF.

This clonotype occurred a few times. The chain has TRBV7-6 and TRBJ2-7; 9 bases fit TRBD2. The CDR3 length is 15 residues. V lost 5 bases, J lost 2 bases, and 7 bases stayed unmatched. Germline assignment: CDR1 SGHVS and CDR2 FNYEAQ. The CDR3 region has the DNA TGTGCCAGCAGCCAAATAGCGGGGGACGCCTACGAGCAGTACTTC. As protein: CASSQIAGDAYEQYF.

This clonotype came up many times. The CDR3 reads CASSFAGETQYF. The CDR3 nucleotides read TGTGCCAGCAGTTTCGCCGGCGAGACCCAGTACTTC. The chain links TRBV12-3 or TRBV12-4 to TRBJ2-5; D is unresolved. The CDR3 runs to 12 residues. V lost 3 bases and J 5 bases, leaving 7 bases between the germline ends.

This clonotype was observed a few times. CDR3 in amino acids: CASSGGWTDSYEQYF. The CDR3 bases are TGTGCCAGCAGCGGCGGGTGGACGGACTCCTACGAGCAGTACTTC. The rearrangement joins TRBV11-2 to TRBJ2-7, with D tentatively TRBD2 (5 bases). This CDR3 contains 15 residues. Trimming pared 5 bases from V and 0 bases from J, leaving 14 bases between. The germline V gene encodes CDR1 SGHAT and CDR2 FQNNGV.

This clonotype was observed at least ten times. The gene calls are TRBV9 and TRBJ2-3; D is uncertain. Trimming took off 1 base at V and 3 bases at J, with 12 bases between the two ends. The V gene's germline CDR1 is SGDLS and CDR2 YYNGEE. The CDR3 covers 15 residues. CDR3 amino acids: CASSVSRSGTDTQYF. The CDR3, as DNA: TGTGCCAGCAGCGTATCCCGTTCTGGGACAGATACGCAGTATTTT.

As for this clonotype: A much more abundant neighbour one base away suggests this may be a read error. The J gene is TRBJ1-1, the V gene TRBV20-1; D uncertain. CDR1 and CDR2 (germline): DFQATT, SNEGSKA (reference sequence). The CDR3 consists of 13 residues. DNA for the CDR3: TGCAGTGCTAGAGAGCTACTGAACGCTGAAGCTTTCTTT. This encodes CSARELLNAEAFF.

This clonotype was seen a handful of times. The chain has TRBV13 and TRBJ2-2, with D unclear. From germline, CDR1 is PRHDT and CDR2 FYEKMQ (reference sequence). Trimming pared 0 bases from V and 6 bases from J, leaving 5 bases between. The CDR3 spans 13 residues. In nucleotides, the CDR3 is TGTGCCAGCAGCTTAGGTCGAGCCGGGGAGCTGTTTTTT. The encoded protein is CASSLGRAGELFF.

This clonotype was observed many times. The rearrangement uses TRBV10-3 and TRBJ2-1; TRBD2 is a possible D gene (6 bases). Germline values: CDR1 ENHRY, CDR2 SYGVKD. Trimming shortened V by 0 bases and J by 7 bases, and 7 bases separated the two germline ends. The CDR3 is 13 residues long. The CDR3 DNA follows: TGTGCCATCAGTGAGTCCGGGGGAAATGAGCAGTTCTTC. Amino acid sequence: CAISESGGNEQFF.

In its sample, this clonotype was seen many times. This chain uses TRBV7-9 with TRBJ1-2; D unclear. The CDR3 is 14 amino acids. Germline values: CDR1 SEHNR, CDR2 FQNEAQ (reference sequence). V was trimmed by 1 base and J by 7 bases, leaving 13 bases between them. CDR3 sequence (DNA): TGTGCCAGCAGCTTAGATCTAGGAGTCCTTGGCTACACCTTC. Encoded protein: CASSLDLGVLGYTF.

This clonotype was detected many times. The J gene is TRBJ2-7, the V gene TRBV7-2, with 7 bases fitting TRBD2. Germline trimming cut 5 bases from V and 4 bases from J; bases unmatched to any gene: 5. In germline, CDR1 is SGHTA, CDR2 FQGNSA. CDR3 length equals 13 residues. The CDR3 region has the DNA TGTGCCAGCAGCGAGTCTAGCGGTTACGAGCAGTACTTC. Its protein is CASSESSGYEQYF.

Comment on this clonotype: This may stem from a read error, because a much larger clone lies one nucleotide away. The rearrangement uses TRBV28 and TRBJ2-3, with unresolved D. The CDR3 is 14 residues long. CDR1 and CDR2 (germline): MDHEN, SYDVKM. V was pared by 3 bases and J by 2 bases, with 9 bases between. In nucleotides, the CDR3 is TGTGCCAGCAGTTTCATGTTTACCACAGATACGCAGTATTTT. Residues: CASSFMFTTDTQYF.